A selection of T cell receptor beta chains follows, all from one sample in a study of human T cells and chemical hapten exposure. TCRdb passed the RACE reads through MiXCR, listing each CDR3 protein once. The table lists around 300,000 distinct CDR3 sequences, 7.5% to 9% of them singletons, with roughly 1.2% in the top ten. Sequenced here: whole blood, sampled in connection with sensitization to the hapten diphenylcyclopropenone (DPC). These receptors were collected from a man aged 18 to 30 with alopecia areata. Some clones in this sample may be carry-over from other donors' samples. Each CDR3 is given with its conserved first and last residue. The D gene is left open where the match is weak. Not every row has a clone size; where given, it reads once, few, many or a size class.

clone_size j_call d_call v_call cdr3_nt cdr3_aa
few TRBJ2-3 - TRBV5-6 TGTGCCAGCAGCTTGGGTAGTAAGAAGGATACGCAGTATTTT CASSLGSKKDTQYF
many TRBJ2-4 - TRBV6-5 TGTGCCAGCAGTTCCGGACTAGCCAAAAACATTCAGTACTTC CASSSGLAKNIQYF
- TRBJ2-5 TRBD1 TRBV2 TGTGCCAGCAGGGAGACAGGGAAAGAGACCCAGTACTTC CASRETGKETQYF
- TRBJ1-2 - TRBV4-3 TGCGCCAGCAGCCACGGAGTTAAGGCACGATATGGCCACACCTTC CASSHGVKARYGHTF
many TRBJ1-5 - TRBV12-3/TRBV12-4 TGTGCCAGCAGTTTTAGGGTACTGCAGCCCCAGCATTTT CASSFRVLQPQHF
few TRBJ1-6 TRBD1 TRBV6-2/TRBV6-3 TGTGCCAGCAGTTACGCCAGGGGGAACTCACCCCTCCACTTT CASSYARGNSPLHF
many TRBJ1-1 - TRBV5-1 TGCGCCAGCAGCTTGGAAGGGGCGAACACTGAAGCTTTCTTT CASSLEGANTEAFF
- TRBJ1-2 - TRBV7-2 TGTGCCAGCAGCTTAGCGCTCCCCCAAGAAGATGGCTACACCTTC CASSLALPQEDGYTF
many TRBJ2-1 - TRBV4-2 TGTGCCAGCAGTCTAGTATCGGGGACAATGTGGGAGCAGTTCTTC CASSLVSGTMWEQFF
few TRBJ2-1 - TRBV7-2 TGTGCCAGCAGCTTTTGGCAGGGCGGTAACAATGAGCAGTTCTTC CASSFWQGGNNEQFF
many TRBJ1-5 - TRBV6-5 TGTGCCAGCAGTTCGACGAGGGATAACCTTAGCAATCAGCCCCAGCATTTT CASSSTRDNLSNQPQHF
- TRBJ2-1 TRBD2 TRBV18 TGTGCCAGCTCACCAGAACTAGCGGAATTCCCTGAGCAGTTCTTC CASSPELAEFPEQFF
few TRBJ1-2 TRBD1 TRBV5-6 TGTGCCAGCAGCCAGCTGACAGGGTCCTATGGCTACACCTTC CASSQLTGSYGYTF
- TRBJ2-3 - TRBV20-1 TGCAGTGCTATCGACGGCAGCACAGATACGCAGTATTTT CSAIDGSTDTQYF
few TRBJ1-1 - TRBV7-9 TGTGCCAGCAGCGAGACAGCGTACACTGAAGCTTTCTTT CASSETAYTEAFF
few TRBJ2-7 - TRBV29-1 TGCAGCGGGGGATCCGTCGGAGTCGAGCAGTACTTC CSGGSVGVEQYF
- TRBJ1-1 - TRBV28 TGTGCCAGCAGTTCGGGCGGGACTCAGGCTTTCTTT CASSSGGTQAFF
few TRBJ1-5 TRBD1 TRBV7-2 TGTGCCAGCAGCTTCCCGCAGGGGGCGAGCAATCAGCCCCAGCATTTT CASSFPQGASNQPQHF
- TRBJ2-2 - TRBV20-1 TGCAGTGCTAGGTCTAAATACACCGGGGAGCTGTTTTTT CSARSKYTGELFF
many TRBJ2-3 - TRBV28 TGTGCCACCAAGTCCGGCGGCACAGATACGCAGTATTTT CATKSGGTDTQYF